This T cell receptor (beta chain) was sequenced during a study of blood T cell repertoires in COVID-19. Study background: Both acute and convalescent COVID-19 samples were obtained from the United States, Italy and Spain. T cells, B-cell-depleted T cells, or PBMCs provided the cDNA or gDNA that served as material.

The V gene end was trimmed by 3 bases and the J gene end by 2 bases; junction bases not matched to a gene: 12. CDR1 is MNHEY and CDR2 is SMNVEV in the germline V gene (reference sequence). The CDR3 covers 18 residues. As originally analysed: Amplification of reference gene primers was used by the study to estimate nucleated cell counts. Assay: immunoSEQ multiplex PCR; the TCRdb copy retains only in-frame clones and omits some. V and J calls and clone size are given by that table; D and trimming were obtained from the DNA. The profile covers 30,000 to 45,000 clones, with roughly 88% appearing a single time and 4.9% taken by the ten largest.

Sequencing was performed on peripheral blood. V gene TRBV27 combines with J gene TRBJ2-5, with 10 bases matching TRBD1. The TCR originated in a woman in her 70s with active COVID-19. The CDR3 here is CASSFVPPGQGTQETQYF. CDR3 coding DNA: TGTGCCAGCAGTTTTGTGCCCCCGGGACAGGGGACTCAAGAGACCCAGTACTTC.